The 25 T cell receptor beta chains below were found in one sample sequenced in a study of T cell changes during pregnancy in multiple sclerosis. The method was immunoSEQ multiplex PCR; TCRdb's version includes in-frame clones alone and lacks a portion of them. Among 80,000 or so clones listed, approximately 95% were seen once. The starting material was peripheral blood, obtained in the second trimester of pregnancy. The source is a female donor in good health, enrolled as a control in a pregnancy study.

V gene TRBV29-1 combines with J gene TRBJ2-1; TRBD2 aligns across 12 bases. V lost 7 bases, J lost 7 bases, and 8 bases stayed unmatched. This CDR3 has 14 residues. The germline CDR1 and CDR2 sequences are SQVTM and ANQGSEA. In DNA form, the CDR3 reads TGCAGCGGTGACGGACTAGCGGGATGGAATGAGCAGTTCTTC. Its protein product is CSGDGLAGWNEQFF.

The chain is built from TRBV9 and TRBJ2-7, with 9 bases aligning to TRBD2. The CDR3 sequence is 16 residues long. The germline V gene encodes CDR1 SGDLS and CDR2 YYNGEE. V lost 4 bases and J lost 1; bases outside the gene matches: 9. In DNA form, the CDR3 reads TGTGCCAGCAGCCCTCGCCAGGGACTAGCTTCCTACGAGCAGTACTTC. Its protein is CASSPRQGLASYEQYF.

The chain uses TRBV2 and TRBJ1-6; 8 bases line up with TRBD1. Unmatched junction bases numbered 4, after V lost 3 bases and J lost 9 bases. This CDR3 is 14 amino acids long. The V gene's germline CDR1 is SNHLY and CDR2 FYNNEI. The DNA of the CDR3 is TGTGCCAGCAGTGACGGACAGGGAAGTTCACCCCTCCACTTT. Translated: CASSDGQGSSPLHF.

The chain employs TRBV11-2 and TRBJ2-7; TRBD1 agrees at 7 bases. J was trimmed by 3 bases and V by 5 bases; bases with no gene match: 10. The CDR3 runs 15 residues. CDR1 and CDR2 from the germline V gene are SGHAT and FQNNGV. The CDR3 sequence is CASSQRQGRVYEQYF. In DNA form, the CDR3 reads TGTGCCAGCAGCCAGAGACAGGGTAGGGTCTACGAGCAGTACTTC. Looking up the rest from reference TRBV11-2 and TRBJ2-7 gives the full variable domain: EAGVAQSPRYKIIEKRQSVAFWCNPISGHATLYWYQQILGQGPKLLIQFQNNGVVDDSQLPKDRFSAERLKGVDSTLKIQPAKLEDSAVYLCASSQRQGRVYEQYFGPGTRLTVT.

This clone was seen just once. The CDR3 protein is CASSRATSLVPDTQYF. As DNA, the CDR3 is TGTGCCAGCAGCCGTGCGACTAGTCTGGTCCCAGATACGCAGTATTTT. The chain has TRBV7-2 and TRBJ2-3; a weak D match, TRBD2 (6 bases). Germline lookup yields CDR1 SGHTA and CDR2 FQGNSA. This CDR3 has 16 residues. V lost 5 bases, J lost 4 bases, and 19 bases lay in between.

The genes are TRBV16 and TRBJ1-3; D is undetermined. The CDR3 length is 17 residues. V was shortened by 0 bases and J by 1 base, with 13 bases between the two germline ends. Germline lookup yields CDR1 KGHSY and CDR2 FQNENV. CDR3 amino acids: CASSQSGRPQSGNTIYF. CDR3 nucleotides: TGTGCCAGCAGCCAATCCGGCAGGCCACAGTCTGGAAACACCATATATTTT.

This clone was recorded once. The rearrangement uses TRBV7-9 and TRBJ1-5; the D is unclear. The length of the CDR3 is 13 residues. Germline CDR1 and CDR2: SEHNR and FQNEAQ (reference sequence). The V and J ends lost 1 base and 6 bases respectively, with 7 bases between them. Here the CDR3 reads CASSLDVGQPQHF. CDR3 nucleotides: TGTGCCAGCAGCTTAGACGTCGGTCAGCCCCAGCATTTT.

This clone was seen a single time. The chain has TRBV19 and TRBJ1-5; D unresolved. Germline V gene data show CDR1 as LNHDA and CDR2 as SQIVND (reference sequence). The germline V and J ends were trimmed by 6 bases and 3 bases, with 12 bases remaining between them. The CDR3 runs 14 residues. CDR3 protein: CASSRIDNNQPQHF. The DNA of the CDR3 is TGTGCCAGTAGCAGGATCGACAACAATCAGCCCCAGCATTTT.

The rearrangement joins TRBV4-2 to TRBJ2-3; 13 positions agree with TRBD2. Germline CDR1 is LGHNA and CDR2 is YNFKEQ. There are 15 residues in the CDR3. Trimming cost V 4 bases and J 4 bases; bases outside gene matches: 2. CDR3 bases: TGTGCCAGCAGCCCGGGACTAGCGGGACCAGATACGCAGTATTTT. This encodes CASSPGLAGPDTQYF.

The chain recombines TRBV29-1 with TRBJ2-1; D remains unclear. This CDR3 contains 13 residues. Germline V CDR1 and CDR2: SQVTM, ANQGSEA. Between the trimmed V and J ends, which lost 4 bases and 0 bases, there was a span of 7 bases. In DNA, the CDR3 is TGCAGCGTTGCCGTGAGCTCCTACAATGAGCAGTTCTTC. Encoded protein: CSVAVSSYNEQFF.

This clone was found once. The V gene is TRBV25-1, the J gene TRBJ2-5, with TRBD2 identical over 13 bases. Germline V gene data show CDR1 as MGHDK and CDR2 as SYGVNS. The CDR3 spans 15 residues. The V segment lost 5 bases and the J segment 5 bases; nucleotides outside the gene matches: 5. The CDR3 reads CASSTLAGGWETQYF. CDR3 sequence (DNA): TGTGCCAGCAGTACACTAGCGGGAGGGTGGGAGACCCAGTACTTC. The full variable domain, with the rest looked up from reference TRBV25-1 and TRBJ2-5, is EADIYQTPRYLVIGTGKKITLECSQTMGHDKMYWYQQDPGMELHLIHYSYGVNSTEKGDLSSESTVSRIRTEHFPLTLESARPSHTSQYLCASSTLAGGWETQYFGPGTRLLVL.

This sequence joins TRBV7-9 and TRBJ1-4; TRBD1 might be the D (6 bases). This CDR3 is 12 amino acids long. The V end lost 11 bases, the J end lost 7 bases, and 14 bases lay between the germline ends. Germline-derived CDR1 and CDR2 are SEHNR and FQNEAQ (reference sequence). The CDR3 bases are TGTGCCCGGGGGGGGGCAGGTGAAAAACTGTTTTTT. Translated, it gives CARGGAGEKLFF.

This clone has just one count. The chain links TRBV29-1 to TRBJ2-3; 11 bases are shared with TRBD1. V lost 7 bases, J lost 0 bases, and 9 bases stayed unmatched. This CDR3 is built from 16 residues. The germline CDR1 and CDR2 sequences are SQVTM and ANQGSEA. CDR3 bases: TGCAGCGCCCGGGACAGGGGGTCCTCTAGCACAGATACGCAGTATTTT. Protein product: CSARDRGSSSTDTQYF.

V and J are TRBV18 and TRBJ2-5, with 10 bases that match TRBD1. With V trimmed by 4 bases and J by 5 bases, 1 base remained unmatched. The CDR3 is made up of 13 amino acids. The V gene's germline CDR1 is KGHSH and CDR2 LQKENI. The CDR3 bases are TGTGCCAGCTCACTGGGACAGGGGGAGACCCAGTACTTC. Amino acids: CASSLGQGETQYF.

The chain has TRBV4-1 and TRBJ2-1, with D possibly matching TRBD2 (6 bases). The CDR3 has 15 amino acids. Trimming stripped 3 bases from V and 2 bases from J, with 11 bases between. CDR1 MGHRA and CDR2 YSYEKL come from the germline V gene. CDR3 loop: CASSQGLGTYNEQFF. CDR3 nucleotides: TGCGCCAGCAGCCAGGGACTGGGTACCTACAATGAGCAGTTCTTC.

J is TRBJ2-1 and V is TRBV10-3; tentative D call: TRBD2 (6 bases). Germline lookup yields CDR1 ENHRY and CDR2 SYGVKD. Deletions cut 6 bases from V and 0 bases from J, with 9 bases between. There are 14 residues in the CDR3. CDR3 sequence reads: CAISGSGSYNEQFF. CDR3 nucleotides: TGTGCCATCAGCGGGAGTGGCTCCTACAATGAGCAGTTCTTC.

This clone was observed once. The chain joins TRBV28 to TRBJ1-5, with TRBD1 as a possible D gene (5 bases). There are 13 residues in the CDR3. In germline, CDR1 is MDHEN, CDR2 SYDVKM. The ends were cut back, 6 bases at V and 3 bases at J, with 9 bases in the middle. The CDR3 sequence is CASRGRDNQPQHF. CDR3 coding DNA: TGTGCCAGCAGGGGGCGAGACAATCAGCCCCAGCATTTT.

The chain combines TRBV29-1 with TRBJ1-2; D ambiguous. V was clipped by 4 bases and J by 7 bases, with 10 bases between them. This CDR3 is 11 amino acids long. Germline V CDR1 and CDR2: SQVTM, ANQGSEA. CDR3 region: CSVGGSGGYTF. CDR3 in DNA: TGCAGCGTTGGAGGGTCGGGTGGCTACACCTTC.

This chain joins TRBV19 and TRBJ1-1; D may be TRBD1 (5 bases). CDR3 length: 13 amino acids. Germline CDR1 and CDR2: LNHDA and SQIVND (reference sequence). V lost 5 bases and J 1 base, leaving 8 bases between the germline ends. CDR3 nucleotide sequence: TGTGCCAGTAGTTCCACAGGGAACACTGAAGCTTTCTTT. Protein: CASSSTGNTEAFF.

The chain links TRBV25-1 to TRBJ1-4; 8 bases align to TRBD1. This CDR3 is built from 14 residues. The junction had 4 bases not matched to a gene; V was cut back by 8 bases and J by 2 bases. CDR1 and CDR2 from the germline V gene are MGHDK and SYGVNS. For the CDR3, the DNA is TGTGCCAGCGGGGACAGGTCGACTAATGAAAAACTGTTTTTT. It encodes CASGDRSTNEKLFF.

The chain combines TRBV4-1 with TRBJ2-7; 7 bases fit TRBD1. This CDR3 spans 17 amino acids. V lost 1 base and J lost 0; bases outside the gene matches: 9. Germline V gene lookup returns CDR1 MGHRA and CDR2 YSYEKL. The CDR3 is CASSQVYRGQSSYEQYF. The CDR3 bases are TGCGCCAGCAGCCAAGTTTACAGGGGCCAAAGCTCCTACGAGCAGTACTTC.

The J gene is TRBJ2-7, the V gene TRBV29-1, with TRBD2 identical over 11 bases. Germline CDR1 reads SQVTM; CDR2 reads ANQGSEA. V was pared by 6 bases and J by 1 base, with 11 bases of the junction left unmatched. This CDR3 has 16 amino acids. CDR3: CSVAGPTSGTSYEQYF. The CDR3 DNA reads TGCAGCGTCGCGGGCCCGACTAGCGGGACTTCCTACGAGCAGTACTTC.

The chain employs TRBV28 and TRBJ2-3; the match to TRBD1 covers 11 bases. The CDR3 extends over 14 amino acids. J was trimmed by 4 bases and V by 4 bases; bases with no gene match: 1. Germline loops: CDR1 MDHEN, CDR2 SYDVKM. Here the CDR3 reads CASSWDRGADTQYF. In DNA, the CDR3 is TGTGCCAGCAGTTGGGACAGGGGGGCAGATACGCAGTATTTT.

Here the CDR3 reads CASSDRLSSGNTIYF. The CDR3 region has the DNA TGTGCCAGCAGTGACAGGCTAAGCTCTGGAAACACCATATATTTT. The chain links TRBV2 to TRBJ1-3; D gene ambiguous. The CDR3 spans 15 residues. The V gene's germline CDR1 is SNHLY and CDR2 FYNNEI. Trimming left V 3 bases short and J 0 bases short, with 9 bases between.

The V and J genes are TRBV2 and TRBJ2-7, with TRBD2 as a possible D gene (6 bases). V lost 4 bases and J 9 bases, leaving 22 bases between the germline ends. The germline CDR1 and CDR2 sequences are SNHLY and FYNNEI. This CDR3 spans 15 amino acids. DNA for the CDR3: TGTGCCAGCAGTGTGTCCGGGACTTATGACGCTAGGCAGTACTTC. Amino acids: CASSVSGTYDARQYF.